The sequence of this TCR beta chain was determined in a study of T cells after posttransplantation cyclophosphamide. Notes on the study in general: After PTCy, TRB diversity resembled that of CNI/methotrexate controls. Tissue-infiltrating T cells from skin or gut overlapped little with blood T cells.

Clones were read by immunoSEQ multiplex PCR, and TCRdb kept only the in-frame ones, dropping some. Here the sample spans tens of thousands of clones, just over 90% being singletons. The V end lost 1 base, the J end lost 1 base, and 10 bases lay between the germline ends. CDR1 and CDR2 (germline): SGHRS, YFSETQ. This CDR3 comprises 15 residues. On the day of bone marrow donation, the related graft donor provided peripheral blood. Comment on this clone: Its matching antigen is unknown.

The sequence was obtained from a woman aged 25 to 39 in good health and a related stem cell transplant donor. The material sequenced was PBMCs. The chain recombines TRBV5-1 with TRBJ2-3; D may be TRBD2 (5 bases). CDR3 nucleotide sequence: TGCGCCAGCAGCTTGATGCTGGGAGGCACAGATACGCAGTATTTT. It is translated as CASSLMLGGTDTQYF. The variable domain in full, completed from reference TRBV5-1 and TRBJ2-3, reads KAGVTQTPRYLIKTRGQQVTLSCSPISGHRSVSWYQQTPGQGLQFLFEYFSETQRNKGNFPGRFSGRQFSNSRSEMNVSTLELGDSALYLCASSLMLGGTDTQYFGPGTRLTVL.